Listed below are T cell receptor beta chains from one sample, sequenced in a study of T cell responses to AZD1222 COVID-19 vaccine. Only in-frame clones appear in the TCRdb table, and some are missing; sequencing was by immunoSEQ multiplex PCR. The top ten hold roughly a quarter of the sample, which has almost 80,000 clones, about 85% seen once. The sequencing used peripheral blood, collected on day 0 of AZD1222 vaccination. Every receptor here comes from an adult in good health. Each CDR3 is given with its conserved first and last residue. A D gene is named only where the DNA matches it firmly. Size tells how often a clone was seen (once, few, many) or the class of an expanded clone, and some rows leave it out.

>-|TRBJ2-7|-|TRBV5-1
TGCGCCCCAAGGCCCCTCAAGGGGTCCTACGAGCAGTACTTC
CAPRPLKGSYEQYF
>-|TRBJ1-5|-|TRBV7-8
TGTGCCAGCAGCTTACAACAGAGCAATCAGCCCCAGCATTTT
CASSLQQSNQPQHF
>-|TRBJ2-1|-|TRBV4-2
TGTGCCAGCAGCCAACCCGACAGTTTAGGAGGCAATGAGCAGTTCTTC
CASSQPDSLGGNEQFF
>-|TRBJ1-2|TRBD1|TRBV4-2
TGTGCCAGCAGCCAAGACTCGACAGGGGCCGGCGGCTACACCTTC
CASSQDSTGAGGYTF
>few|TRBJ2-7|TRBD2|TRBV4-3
TGCGCCAGCAGCCAAGATAACCTAGCGGGAGGGTACGAGCAGTACTTC
CASSQDNLAGGYEQYF
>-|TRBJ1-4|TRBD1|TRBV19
TGTGCCAGTAGTTCACAGACAGGGGGAGAAAAACTGTTTTTT
CASSSQTGGEKLFF
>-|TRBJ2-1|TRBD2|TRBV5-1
TGCGCCAGCAGCTTGGAGTCTAGCGGAAACAATGAGCAGTTCTTC
CASSLESSGNNEQFF
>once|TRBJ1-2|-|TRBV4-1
TGCGCCAGCAGCCAGCGGTTCGGCAGCTACACCTTC
CASSQRFGSYTF
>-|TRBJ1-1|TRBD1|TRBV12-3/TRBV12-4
TGTGCCAGCAGTACCCGGACAGGTGGTGAAGCTTTCTTT
CASSTRTGGEAFF
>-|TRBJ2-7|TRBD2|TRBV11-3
TGTGCCAGCAGCTCCCCTTCTGCCGGGACTAGCGGGAGGGAGCTGTACGAGCAGTACTTC
CASSSPSAGTSGRELYEQYF
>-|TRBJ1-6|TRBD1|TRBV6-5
TGTGCCAGCAGAATCGACAGGGGCGATTCACCCCTCCACTTT
CASRIDRGDSPLHF
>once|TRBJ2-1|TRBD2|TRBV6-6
TGTGCCACCTCAGAAGGGACTAGCGGGTATGAGCAGTTCTTC
CATSEGTSGYEQFF
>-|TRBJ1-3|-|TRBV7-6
TGTGCCAGCAGCTTAAACAGGGAGATCTCTGGAAACACCATATATTTT
CASSLNREISGNTIYF
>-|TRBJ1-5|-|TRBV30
TGTGCCTTGGACCTAGGGGATCAGCCCCAGCATTTT
CALDLGDQPQHF
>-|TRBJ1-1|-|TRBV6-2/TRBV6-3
TGTGCCAGCAGTTACCCCATCTTCGGGGGCAACACTGAAGCTTTCTTT
CASSYPIFGGNTEAFF
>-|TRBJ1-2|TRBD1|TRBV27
TGTGCCAGCACCACAGGGACAGGCTCCTATGGCTACACCTTC
CASTTGTGSYGYTF
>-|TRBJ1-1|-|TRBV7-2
TGTGCCAGCAGCTTCGGGGGGAACACTGAAGCTTTCTTT
CASSFGGNTEAFF
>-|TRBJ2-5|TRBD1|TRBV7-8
TGTGCCAGCAGCTTACTCCCGGGACAGGGGGGGGAGACCCAGTACTTC
CASSLLPGQGGETQYF
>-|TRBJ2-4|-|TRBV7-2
TGTGCCAGCAGCTTAGTGGAGGGACGGAACATTCAGTACTTC
CASSLVEGRNIQYF
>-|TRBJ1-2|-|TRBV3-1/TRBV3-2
TGTGCCAGCAGCCAAGGGATAGTGGGGGGCGGCTATGGCTACACCTTC
CASSQGIVGGGYGYTF
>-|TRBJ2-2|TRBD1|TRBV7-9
TGTGCCAGCAGCGCCGGGACAGCCTACACCGGGGAGCTGTTTTTT
CASSAGTAYTGELFF
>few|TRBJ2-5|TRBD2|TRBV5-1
TGCGCCAGCAGCACTAGCGGGAGTGAGACCCAGTACTTC
CASSTSGSETQYF
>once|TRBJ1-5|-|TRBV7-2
TGTGCCAGCAGCTTAGTTGGGACCCATTATAGCAATCAGCCCCAGCATTTT
CASSLVGTHYSNQPQHF
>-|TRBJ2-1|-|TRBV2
TGTGCCAGCAGGGGGGACGCTTACAATGAGCAGTTCTTC
CASRGDAYNEQFF
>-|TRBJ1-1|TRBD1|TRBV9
TGTGCCAGCAGCGCCCCAGGGGGCGGGGGGAACACTGAAGCTTTCTTT
CASSAPGGGGNTEAFF
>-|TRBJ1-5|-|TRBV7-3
TGTGCCAGCAGCCCGGACGGATATAGCAATCAGCCCCAGCATTTT
CASSPDGYSNQPQHF
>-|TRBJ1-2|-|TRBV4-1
TGCGCCAGCAGCCAAGAGTCCCGTACTAACTATGGCTACACCTTC
CASSQESRTNYGYTF
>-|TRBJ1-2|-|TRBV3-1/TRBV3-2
TGTGCCAGCAGCCAAGACAGCGGGGGACGTGGCTACACCTTC
CASSQDSGGRGYTF
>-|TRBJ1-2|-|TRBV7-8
TGTGCCAGCAGCTCATCTAGGGAGAACTATGGCTACACCTTC
CASSSSRENYGYTF
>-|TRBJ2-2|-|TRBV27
TGTGCCAGCAGTTTGGGGCCCGGGGAGCTGTTTTTT
CASSLGPGELFF
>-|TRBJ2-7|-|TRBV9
TGTGCCAGCAGCGGATACGGGGTAGGCGACGAGCAGTACTTC
CASSGYGVGDEQYF
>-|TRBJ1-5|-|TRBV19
TGTGCCAGTAGTATTGGGGAGGGGGGATGGAGCAATCAGCCCCAGCATTTT
CASSIGEGGWSNQPQHF
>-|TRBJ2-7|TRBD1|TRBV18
TGTGCCAGCTCACCAGCGAGACAGGGACCCTACGAGCAGTACTTC
CASSPARQGPYEQYF
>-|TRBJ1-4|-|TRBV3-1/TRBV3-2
TGTGCCAGCAGCCCACGACAGAATAACCCATATGAAAAACTGTTTTTT
CASSPRQNNPYEKLFF
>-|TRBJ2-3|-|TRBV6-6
TGTGCCAGCAGGCCAACAGGCCCTTCCTTCACAGATACGCAGTATTTT
CASRPTGPSFTDTQYF
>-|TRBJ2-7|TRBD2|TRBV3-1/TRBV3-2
TGTGCCAGCAGCCCACTAGCGGGAGCTAACGAGCAGTACTTC
CASSPLAGANEQYF
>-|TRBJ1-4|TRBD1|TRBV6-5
TGTGCCAGCAGTCGGGACAGGACTGAAAAACTGTTTTTT
CASSRDRTEKLFF
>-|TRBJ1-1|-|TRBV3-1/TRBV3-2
TGTGCCAGCAGCCGACAAGACAGGAACACTGAAGCTTTCTTT
CASSRQDRNTEAFF
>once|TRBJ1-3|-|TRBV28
TGTGCCAGCAGAACCGGAGCTGATGCCACCATATATTTT
CASRTGADATIYF
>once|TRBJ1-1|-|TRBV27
TGTGCCAGCAGTTTGGGACAAAGGACTGAAGCTTTCTTT
CASSLGQRTEAFF
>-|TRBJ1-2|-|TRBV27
TGTGCCAGCAGATTGCCGGGGGACCCCTATGGCTACACCTTC
CASRLPGDPYGYTF
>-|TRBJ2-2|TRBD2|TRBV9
TGTGCCAGCAGCGCTGTAGCGGGAGACACCGGGGAGCTGTTTTTT
CASSAVAGDTGELFF
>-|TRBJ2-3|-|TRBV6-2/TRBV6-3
TGTGCCAGCAGTTGGAGCGGCGGGAAATTAGTTACGCAGTATTTT
CASSWSGGKLVTQYF
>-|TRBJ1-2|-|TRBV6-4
TGTGCCAGCAGTGACGCAGTTCCCCCTAACTATGGCTACACCTTC
CASSDAVPPNYGYTF
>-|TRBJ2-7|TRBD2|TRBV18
TGTGCCAGCTCCCAAACTAGCGGGAGAGGTGAGCAGTACTTC
CASSQTSGRGEQYF
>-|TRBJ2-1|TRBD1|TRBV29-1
TGCAGCGTTGAGGACAGGGGGGTGCAGTTCTTC
CSVEDRGVQFF
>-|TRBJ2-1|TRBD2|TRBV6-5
TGTGCCAGCAGTTACTTCTCGGGGGGGAAAGGCAATGAGCAGTTCTTC
CASSYFSGGKGNEQFF
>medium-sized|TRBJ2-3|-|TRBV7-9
TGTGCCAGCAACAGGCGGGGCCTAGATACGCAGTATTTT
CASNRRGLDTQYF
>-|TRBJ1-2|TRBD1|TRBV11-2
TGTGCCAGCAGCTTAGTACAGGGGGCGGATGGCTACACCTTC
CASSLVQGADGYTF
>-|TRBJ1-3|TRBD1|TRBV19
TGTGCCAGCGCGAAGGGCGGACAGGGGGGAAACACCATATATTTT
CASAKGGQGGNTIYF
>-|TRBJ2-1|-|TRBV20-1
TGCAGTGCTGGGGACTTTGGGGAGCAGTTCTTC
CSAGDFGEQFF
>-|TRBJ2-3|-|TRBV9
TGTGCCAGCGGCATAGGCCCTAGCACAGATACGCAGTATTTT
CASGIGPSTDTQYF
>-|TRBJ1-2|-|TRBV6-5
TGTGCCAGCGGGCTGAGGTCTAATGGCTACACCTTC
CASGLRSNGYTF
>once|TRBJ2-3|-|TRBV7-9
TGTGCCAGCAGCCCTAGTGGGGGGCTTAGCACAGATACGCAGTATTTT
CASSPSGGLSTDTQYF
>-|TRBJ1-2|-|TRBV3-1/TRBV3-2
TGTGCCAGCCGGGGAGGATTGGGGCAGGGAAGTTATGGCTACACCTTC
CASRGGLGQGSYGYTF